The clone carrying this TCR beta chain has a count of ten or more. V lost 6 bases to trimming and J lost 5 bases, with 10 bases between them. The CDR3 extends over 12 amino acids. Using its own MiXCR run on the RT-PCR reads, TCRdb lists one record per CDR3 protein. The sample records about 700,000 distinct CDR3 sequences, 13% to 15% being singletons. The sequenced sample was memory CD4+ T cells from blood. This receptor was obtained from a female donor in good health, serving as a healthy control. The chain has TRBV12-3 or TRBV12-4 and TRBJ2-5, with D possibly matching TRBD1 (5 bases). The CDR3 DNA follows: TGTGCCAGCAGGGGGCCAGGGGAGACCCAGTACTTC. It encodes CASRGPGETQYF.